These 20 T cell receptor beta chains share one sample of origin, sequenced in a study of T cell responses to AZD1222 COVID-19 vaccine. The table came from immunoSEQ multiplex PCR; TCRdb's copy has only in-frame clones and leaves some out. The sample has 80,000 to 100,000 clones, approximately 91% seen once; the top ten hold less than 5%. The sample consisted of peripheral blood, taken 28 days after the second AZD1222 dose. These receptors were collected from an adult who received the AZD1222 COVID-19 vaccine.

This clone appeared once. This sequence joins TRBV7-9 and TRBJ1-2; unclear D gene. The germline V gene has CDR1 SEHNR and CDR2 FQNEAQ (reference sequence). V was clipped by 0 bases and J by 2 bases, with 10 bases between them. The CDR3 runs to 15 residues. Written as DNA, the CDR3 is TGTGCCAGCAGCTTAGCCAGAGGCGGGAACTATGGCTACACCTTC. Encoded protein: CASSLARGGNYGYTF.

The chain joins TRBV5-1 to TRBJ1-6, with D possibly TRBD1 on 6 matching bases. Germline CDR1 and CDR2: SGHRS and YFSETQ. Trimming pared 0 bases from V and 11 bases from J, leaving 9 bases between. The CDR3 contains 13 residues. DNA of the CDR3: TGCGCCAGCAGCTTGGAAACAGGGACACCCCTCCACTTT. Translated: CASSLETGTPLHF.

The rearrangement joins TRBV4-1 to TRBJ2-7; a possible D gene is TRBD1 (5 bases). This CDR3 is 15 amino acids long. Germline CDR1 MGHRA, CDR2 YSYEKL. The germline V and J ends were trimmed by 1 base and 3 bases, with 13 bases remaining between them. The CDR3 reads CASSQADSLNYEQYF. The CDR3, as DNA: TGCGCCAGCAGCCAAGCCGACAGTCTAAACTACGAGCAGTACTTC.

The CDR3 sequence: CASSQGRQSWMLFF. DNA for the CDR3: TGTGCCAGCAGCCAAGGCCGACAGTCGTGGATGCTGTTTTTT. The chain employs TRBV3-1 (or the pseudogene TRBV3-2) and TRBJ2-2; weak D call: TRBD1 (5 bases). This CDR3 contains 14 residues. V lost 1 base to trimming and J lost 13 bases, with 16 bases between them. Germline CDR1 and CDR2: LGHDT and YNNKEL (reference sequence).

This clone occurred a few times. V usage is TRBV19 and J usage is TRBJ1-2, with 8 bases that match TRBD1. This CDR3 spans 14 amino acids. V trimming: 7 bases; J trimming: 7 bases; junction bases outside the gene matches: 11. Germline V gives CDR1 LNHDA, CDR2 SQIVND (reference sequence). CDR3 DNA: TGTGCCAGTAAATCGGACAGGGCAAGTGGTGGCTACACCTTC. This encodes CASKSDRASGGYTF.

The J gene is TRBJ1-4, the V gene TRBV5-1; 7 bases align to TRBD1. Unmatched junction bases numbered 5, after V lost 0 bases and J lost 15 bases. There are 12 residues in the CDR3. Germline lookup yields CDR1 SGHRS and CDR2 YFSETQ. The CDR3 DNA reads TGCGCCAGCAGCTTGGATACAGGGGAGGTGTTTTTT. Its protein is CASSLDTGEVFF.

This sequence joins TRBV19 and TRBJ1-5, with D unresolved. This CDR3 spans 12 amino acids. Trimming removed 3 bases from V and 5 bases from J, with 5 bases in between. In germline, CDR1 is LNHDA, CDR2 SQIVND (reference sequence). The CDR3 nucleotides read TGTGCCAGTAGTATCCTTGATCAGCCCCAGCATTTT. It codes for CASSILDQPQHF.

As DNA, the CDR3 is TGTGCCAGCTCACCCCCCGCGGGGGCCATTGAAGCTTTCTTT. It yields the protein CASSPPAGAIEAFF. V and J are TRBV18 and TRBJ1-1, with D perhaps matching TRBD1 (6 bases). Germline CDR1 reads KGHSH; CDR2 reads LQKENI. The V end lost 3 bases, the J end lost 7 bases, and 15 bases lay between the germline ends. The CDR3 sequence is 14 residues long.

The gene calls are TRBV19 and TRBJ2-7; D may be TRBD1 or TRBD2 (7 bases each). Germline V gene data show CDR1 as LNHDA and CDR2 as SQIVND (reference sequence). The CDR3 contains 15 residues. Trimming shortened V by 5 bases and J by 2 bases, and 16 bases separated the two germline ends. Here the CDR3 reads CASSLNQGGTYEQYF. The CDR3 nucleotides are TGTGCCAGTAGTCTCAACCAGGGGGGGACCTACGAGCAGTACTTC.

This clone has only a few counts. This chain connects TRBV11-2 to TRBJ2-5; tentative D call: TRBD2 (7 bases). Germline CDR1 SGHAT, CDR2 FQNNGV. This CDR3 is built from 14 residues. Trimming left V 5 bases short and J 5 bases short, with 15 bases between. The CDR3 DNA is TGTGCCAGCAGCCTAGGGGGGGGCCGGGAGACCCAGTACTTC. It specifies CASSLGGGRETQYF.

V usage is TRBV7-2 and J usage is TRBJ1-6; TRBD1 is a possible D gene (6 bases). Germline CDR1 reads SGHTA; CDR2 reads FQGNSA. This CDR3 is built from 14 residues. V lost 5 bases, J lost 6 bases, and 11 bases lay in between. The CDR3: CASSRRGANSPLHF. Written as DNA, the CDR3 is TGTGCCAGCAGCCGCCGGGGGGCTAATTCACCCCTCCACTTT.

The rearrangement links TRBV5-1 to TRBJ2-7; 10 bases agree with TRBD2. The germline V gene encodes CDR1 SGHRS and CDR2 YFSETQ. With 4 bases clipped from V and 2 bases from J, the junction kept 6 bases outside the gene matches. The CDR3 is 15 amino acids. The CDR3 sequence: CASSPLAGRTYEQYF. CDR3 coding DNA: TGCGCCAGCAGCCCACTAGCGGGGAGAACCTACGAGCAGTACTTC.

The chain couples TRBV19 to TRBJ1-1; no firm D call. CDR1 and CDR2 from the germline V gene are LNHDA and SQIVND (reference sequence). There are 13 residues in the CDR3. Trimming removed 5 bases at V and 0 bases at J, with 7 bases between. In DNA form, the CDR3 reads TGTGCCAGTAGTCGGGTTATGAACACTGAAGCTTTCTTT. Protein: CASSRVMNTEAFF. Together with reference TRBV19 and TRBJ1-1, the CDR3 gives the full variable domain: DGGITQSPKYLFRKEGQNVTLSCEQNLNHDAMYWYRQDPGQGLRLIYYSQIVNDFQKGDIAEGYSVSREKKESFPLTVTSAQKNPTAFYLCASSRVMNTEAFFGQGTRLTVV.

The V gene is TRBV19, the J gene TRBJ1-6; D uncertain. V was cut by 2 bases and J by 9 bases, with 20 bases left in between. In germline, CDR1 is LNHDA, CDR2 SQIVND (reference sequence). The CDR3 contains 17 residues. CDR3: CASSIRETARWFSPLHF. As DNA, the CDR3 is TGTGCCAGTAGTATAAGGGAGACGGCGCGGTGGTTTTCACCCCTCCACTTT. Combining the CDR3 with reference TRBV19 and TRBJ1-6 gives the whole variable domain DGGITQSPKYLFRKEGQNVTLSCEQNLNHDAMYWYRQDPGQGLRLIYYSQIVNDFQKGDIAEGYSVSREKKESFPLTVTSAQKNPTAFYLCASSIRETARWFSPLHFGNGTRLTVT.

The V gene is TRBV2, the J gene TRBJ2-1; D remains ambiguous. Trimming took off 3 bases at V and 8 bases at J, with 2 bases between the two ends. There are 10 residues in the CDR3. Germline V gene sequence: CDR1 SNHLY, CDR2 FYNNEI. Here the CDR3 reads CASSDYEQFF. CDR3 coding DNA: TGTGCCAGCAGTGACTATGAGCAGTTCTTC.

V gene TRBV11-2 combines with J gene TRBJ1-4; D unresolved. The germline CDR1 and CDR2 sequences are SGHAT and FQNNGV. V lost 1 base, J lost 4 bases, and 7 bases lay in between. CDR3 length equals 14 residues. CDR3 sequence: CASSLATYNEKLFF. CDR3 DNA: TGTGCCAGCAGCTTAGCGACTTATAATGAAAAACTGTTTTTT.

CDR3 DNA: TGTGCCAGCAACCAACAGGGACTACATAACTATGGCTACACCTTC. Protein product: CASNQQGLHNYGYTF. This chain connects TRBV5-6 to TRBJ1-2; D may be TRBD1 (6 bases). CDR3 length: 15 amino acids. V was shortened by 6 bases and J by 1 base, with 16 bases between the two germline ends. The germline V gene has CDR1 SGHDT and CDR2 YYEEEE.

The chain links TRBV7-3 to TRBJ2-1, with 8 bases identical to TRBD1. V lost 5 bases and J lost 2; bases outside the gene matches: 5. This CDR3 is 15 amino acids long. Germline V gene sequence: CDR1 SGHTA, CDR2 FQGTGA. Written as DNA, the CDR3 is TGTGCCAGCAGCCTGACAGGGGAGCCCTACAATGAGCAGTTCTTC. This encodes CASSLTGEPYNEQFF.

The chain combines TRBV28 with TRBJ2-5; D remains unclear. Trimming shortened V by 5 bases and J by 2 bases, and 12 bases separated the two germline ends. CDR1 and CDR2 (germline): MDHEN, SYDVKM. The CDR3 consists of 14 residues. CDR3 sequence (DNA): TGTGCCAGCAGTACCCTAGGGCGGCAAGAGACCCAGTACTTC. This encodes CASSTLGRQETQYF. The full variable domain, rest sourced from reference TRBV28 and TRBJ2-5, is DVKVTQSSRYLVKRTGEKVFLECVQDMDHENMFWYRQDPGLGLRLIYFSYDVKMKEKGDIPEGYSVSREKKERFSLILESASTNQTSMYLCASSTLGRQETQYFGPGTRLLVL.

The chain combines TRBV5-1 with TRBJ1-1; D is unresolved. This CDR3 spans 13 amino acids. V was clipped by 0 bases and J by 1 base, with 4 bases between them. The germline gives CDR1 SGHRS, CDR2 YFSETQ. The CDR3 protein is CASSLAGNTEAFF. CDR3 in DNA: TGCGCCAGCAGCTTGGCCGGGAACACTGAAGCTTTCTTT.